This TCR beta chain emerged from a study of beta chain features in type 1 diabetes. All of the isolated RNA was reverse transcribed, so expressed TCRB transcripts were sequenced. The table came from immunoSEQ multiplex PCR; TCRdb's copy has only in-frame clones and leaves some out. The data show 330,000 or so clones, roughly 21% seen once. From germline, CDR1 is SGHAT and CDR2 FQNNGV. V lost 5 bases and J lost 12; bases outside the gene matches: 6. The CDR3 consists of 14 residues. The receptor was derived from a woman younger than 30 in good health. The chain employs TRBV11-2 and TRBJ2-1; 14 bases are shared with TRBD2. The sequenced sample consisted of naive CD4+ T cells from blood. CDR3 region: CASSLGTSGSAQFF. In nucleotides, the CDR3 is TGTGCCAGCAGCCTAGGGACTAGCGGGAGTGCGCAGTTCTTC.